This T cell receptor beta chain was sequenced for a study of control samples from healthy donors and cancer patients. Looked up from germline, CDR1 is KGHSH and CDR2 is LQKENI. The J segment lost 2 bases and the V segment lost 4 bases, leaving 4 bases of the junction unmatched. The CDR3 runs to 14 residues. Using immunoSEQ multiplex PCR, the repertoire was profiled, and TCRdb retains in-frame clones only, with some absent. This table holds about 130,000 clones, around 94% found once. The rearrangement joins TRBV18 to TRBJ2-5; 7 positions match TRBD1. Sequenced material: PBMCs. This clonotype was obtained from a man between 60 and 75 years old with colorectal cancer. The DNA of the CDR3 is TGTGCCAGCTCACTTGGGACAGTACAAGAGACCCAGTACTTC. It specifies CASSLGTVQETQYF. Together with reference TRBV18 and TRBJ2-5, the CDR3 gives the full variable domain: NAGVMQNPRHLVRRRGQEARLRCSPMKGHSHVYWYRQLPEEGLKFMVYLQKENIIDESGMPKERFSAEFPKEGPSILRIQQVVRGDSAAYFCASSLGTVQETQYFGPGTRLLVL.